This TCR beta chain appears in the sequencing data of a study of blood T cell repertoires in COVID-19. Study-wide background: PBMCs, B-cell-depleted T cells, or T cells were the source of the cDNA or gDNA that made up the material.

Per germline, CDR1 MDHEN and CDR2 SYDVKM. V lost 6 bases and J 8 bases, leaving 13 bases between the germline ends. The CDR3 contains 12 residues. Measured with immunoSEQ multiplex PCR; TCRdb has only the in-frame clones, and not every one. The data contain about 220,000 clones, around 88% of them singletons. The study recruited people aged 18 to 89 years across approximately 25 US areas. This clone was picked up one time. The sequence derives from a woman in her fifties or sixties with acute COVID-19. The chain joins TRBV28 to TRBJ1-1; D unresolved. The material sequenced was PBMCs or T cells enriched from blood (not recorded which). The CDR3 DNA follows: TGTGCCAGCAGCCCGGTCGCGGGGGAAGCTTTCTTT. This encodes CASSPVAGEAFF.